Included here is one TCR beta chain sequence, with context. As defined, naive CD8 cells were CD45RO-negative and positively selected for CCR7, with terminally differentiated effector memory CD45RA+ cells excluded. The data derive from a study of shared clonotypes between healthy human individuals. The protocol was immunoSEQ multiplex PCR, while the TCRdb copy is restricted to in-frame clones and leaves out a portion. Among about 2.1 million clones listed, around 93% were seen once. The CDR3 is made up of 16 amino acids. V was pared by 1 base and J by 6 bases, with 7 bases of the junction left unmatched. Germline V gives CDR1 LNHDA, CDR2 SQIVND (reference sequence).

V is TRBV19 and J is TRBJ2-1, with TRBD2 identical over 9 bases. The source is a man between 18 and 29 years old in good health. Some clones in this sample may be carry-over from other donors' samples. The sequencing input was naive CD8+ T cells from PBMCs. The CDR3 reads CASSIGFGLAFNEQFF. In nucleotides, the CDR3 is TGTGCCAGTAGTATAGGCTTCGGACTAGCGTTCAATGAGCAGTTCTTC. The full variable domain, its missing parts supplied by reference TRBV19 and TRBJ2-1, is DGGITQSPKYLFRKEGQNVTLSCEQNLNHDAMYWYRQDPGQGLRLIYYSQIVNDFQKGDIAEGYSVSREKKESFPLTVTSAQKNPTAFYLCASSIGFGLAFNEQFFGPGTRLTVL.